The rows below give T cell receptor beta chains drawn from one sample of a study of shared clonotypes between healthy human individuals. Clones were sequenced by immunoSEQ multiplex PCR, and TCRdb holds only the in-frame ones, with some missing. The sample contains some 1 million clones, about 75% of which appear only once. Sequenced material: memory CD4+ T cells sorted from blood. These receptors all stem from a man between 18 and 29 years old in good health. CDR3s include the opening cysteine and the closing phenylalanine or tryptophan. The D gene is left open where the match is weak. The size entry is marked missing in some rows and otherwise reads once, few, many or a size class.

>.|TRBJ1-1|.|TRBV6-5
CASSYSLRLKNTEAFF
TGTGCCAGCAGTTACTCCCTCAGGTTGAAGAACACTGAAGCTTTCTTT
>TRBD2|TRBJ2-7|few|TRBV7-6
CASSPSSRLASGEQYF
TGTGCCAGCAGCCCAAGTTCCCGACTAGCGTCAGGCGAGCAGTACTTC
>.|TRBJ2-1|.|TRBV5-6
CASSRASNEQFF
TGTGCCAGCAGCCGCGCTAGCAATGAGCAGTTCTTC
>.|TRBJ2-3|.|TRBV6-5
CASSRGPHLDTQYF
TGTGCCAGCAGTCGCGGACCGCACCTCGATACGCAGTATTTT
>TRBD2|TRBJ2-5|.|TRBV7-2
CASSLGKREGQYF
TGTGCCAGCAGCTTAGGCAAGCGGGAGGGCCAGTACTTC
>.|TRBJ1-6|.|TRBV30
CAWTSGDSPLHF
TGTGCCTGGACGTCAGGGGATTCACCCCTCCACTTT
>.|TRBJ2-1|few|TRBV7-2
CASSLVRSNEQFF
TGTGCCAGCAGCTTAGTTCGCTCCAATGAGCAGTTCTTC
>.|TRBJ1-3|.|TRBV9
CASSVGDKRGTSGNTIYF
TGTGCCAGCAGCGTAGGGGATAAACGGGGGACCTCTGGAAACACCATATATTTT
>.|TRBJ2-1|once|TRBV5-1
CASKVERGVDEQFF
TGCGCCAGCAAAGTAGAACGAGGGGTCGATGAGCAGTTCTTC
>.|TRBJ2-5|.|TRBV2
CASSLTWPDQETQYF
TGTGCCAGCAGTCTCACCTGGCCAGATCAAGAGACCCAGTACTTC
>.|TRBJ2-7|.|TRBV27
CASSLLSEPPEQYF
TGTGCCAGCAGTTTGCTATCGGAGCCCCCCGAGCAGTACTTC
>TRBD1|TRBJ2-3|.|TRBV5-4
CASSSALRGGSTDTQYF
TGTGCCAGCAGCTCCGCCCTCCGAGGGGGCTCCACAGATACGCAGTATTTT